Listed here are 26 T cell receptor beta chains from one sample, sequenced in a study of persistence of HIV-infected CD4 T cells. This was the immunoSEQ version 4 assay in survey mode. Profiled with immunoSEQ multiplex PCR; TCRdb holds only in-frame clones, not every one. The data hold approximately 20,000 clones, with roughly two thirds observed a single time. The stimulus was an HIV-1 Gag 15-mer peptide pool, 0.9 to 1 ug/peptide/mL. CD4+ T cells upregulating both CD40 ligand and CD69 were sorted as responding cells. No antigens are known for them. Sequenced material: CD4+ T cells sorted from PBMCs after approximately 19-hour stimulation, taken from a patient who received antiretroviral therapy. These receptors were taken from an adult woman with HIV who was CMV-seropositive.

This clone was found once. The chain couples TRBV29-1 to TRBJ1-5, with D possibly matching TRBD1 (6 bases). Germline lookup yields CDR1 SQVTM and CDR2 ANQGSEA. The V end was cut by 6 bases, the J end by 6 bases, with 15 bases between. This CDR3 has 13 residues. The CDR3 is CSVSQGIGQPQHF. CDR3 nucleotides: TGCAGCGTGAGCCAGGGGATAGGTCAGCCCCAGCATTTT.

This clone turned up a few times. This chain joins TRBV15 and TRBJ2-7; D may be TRBD2 (6 bases). From germline, CDR1 is LNHNV and CDR2 YYDKDF (reference sequence). Trimming cost V 0 bases and J 7 bases, with 19 bases left between them. The CDR3 extends over 16 amino acids. The DNA for the CDR3 is TGTGCCACCAGCAGAGAGGGAGCGGTGTCAGGGAGGGAGCAGTACTTC. Its protein is CATSREGAVSGREQYF.

The rearrangement links TRBV18 to TRBJ2-1; 9 bases align to TRBD1. V was pared by 3 bases and J by 2 bases, with 2 bases of the junction left unmatched. This CDR3 region has 15 residues. CDR1 KGHSH and CDR2 LQKENI come from the germline V gene. This CDR3 reads CASSPTGGPYNEQFF. In DNA, the CDR3 is TGTGCCAGCTCACCCACAGGGGGCCCCTACAATGAGCAGTTCTTC.

J is TRBJ1-1 and V is TRBV5-1; tentatively, D is TRBD1 (5 bases). V was pared by 3 bases and J by 1 base, with 19 bases between. CDR1 is SGHRS, CDR2 YFSETQ, per germline. The CDR3 has 17 amino acids. The CDR3 sequence: CASSSPPWGSKNTEAFF. The CDR3 nucleotides are TGCGCCAGCAGCTCACCCCCCTGGGGCAGCAAGAACACTGAAGCTTTCTTT.

The chain has TRBV19 and TRBJ1-2; possibly TRBD1 for D (6 bases). The CDR3 sequence is 18 residues long. Trimming took 3 bases from V and 7 from J, leaving 27 bases between them. Germline V CDR1 and CDR2: LNHDA, SQIVND (reference sequence). The chain's CDR3 is CASSMVGTQATRSAGYTF. As DNA, the CDR3 is TGTGCCAGTAGTATGGTGGGGACACAGGCAACCAGGTCGGCTGGCTACACCTTC.

The V call is TRBV10-1, the J call TRBJ1-1; TRBD1 matches 7 bases. This CDR3 spans 14 amino acids. From germline, CDR1 is WNHNN and CDR2 SYGVQD (reference sequence). The chain's CDR3 is CATQGGAFNTEAFF. The CDR3, as DNA: TGCGCTACTCAGGGGGGCGCATTTAACACTGAAGCTTTCTTT.

This clone appeared once. The CDR3 DNA follows: TGTGCCAGCAGTCGACAGGGGGAGGGGACCCAGTACTTC. Protein: CASSRQGEGTQYF. This chain links TRBV5-4 with TRBJ2-5; TRBD1 aligns across 9 bases. Germline values: CDR1 SGHNT, CDR2 YYREEE (reference sequence). Losses at the gene ends were 5 bases for V and 7 bases for J; bases not matched to a gene: 6. This CDR3 has 13 amino acids.

This chain connects TRBV7-3 to TRBJ1-6; no clear D. Looked up from germline, CDR1 is SGHTA and CDR2 is FQGTGA. Trimming stripped 5 bases from V and 6 bases from J, with 11 bases between. The CDR3 is 14 residues long. The CDR3 DNA sequence: TGTGCCAGCAGCCGGCAGGTGCCTAATTCACCCCTCCACTTT. The encoded protein is CASSRQVPNSPLHF.

CDR3 protein: CASSVGTYGYEQYF. CDR3 DNA: TGTGCCAGCAGCGTGGGGACTTATGGCTACGAGCAGTACTTC. The rearrangement joins TRBV9 to TRBJ2-7; possible D gene TRBD2, 6 bases. V lost 2 bases and J lost 3, with 12 bases in between. The CDR3 is made up of 14 amino acids. The germline V gene has CDR1 SGDLS and CDR2 YYNGEE.

The chain employs TRBV3-1 (or the pseudogene TRBV3-2) and TRBJ2-3; the D gene is possibly TRBD1 (6 bases). Germline values: CDR1 LGHDT, CDR2 YNNKEL (reference sequence). The ends were cut back, 4 bases at V and 0 bases at J, with 11 bases in the middle. This CDR3 region has 15 residues. CDR3 residues: CASSPGTHSTDTQYF. Written as DNA, the CDR3 is TGTGCCAGCAGCCCCGGGACACATAGCACAGATACGCAGTATTTT.

The chain links TRBV29-1 to TRBJ1-4; maybe TRBD1 (5 bases). The germline gives CDR1 SQVTM, CDR2 ANQGSEA. The V end was cut by 4 bases, the J end by 8 bases, with 8 bases between. The CDR3 has 11 amino acids. The CDR3 is CSVGEGEKLFF. The CDR3 DNA reads TGCAGCGTTGGGGAGGGGGAAAAACTGTTTTTT.

This chain links TRBV6-1 with TRBJ2-3; D gene uncertain. V was cut by 3 bases and J by 1 base, with 11 bases left in between. The CDR3 is 15 amino acids. Germline CDR1 is MNHNS and CDR2 is SASEGT. CDR3: CASSEVGFGTDTQYF. CDR3 bases: TGTGCCAGCAGTGAGGTTGGGTTTGGCACAGATACGCAGTATTTT.

This chain connects TRBV6-6 to TRBJ2-2; D is perhaps TRBD1 (5 bases). V lost 0 bases and J lost 7, with 15 bases in between. CDR1 MNHNY and CDR2 SVGAGI come from the germline V gene (reference sequence). The CDR3 runs to 16 residues. CDR3 sequence (DNA): TGTGCCAGCAGTTACTCGGCAGGGCAGCTGGGCGGGGAGCTGTTTTTT. Translated, it gives CASSYSAGQLGGELFF.

This chain uses TRBV20-1 with TRBJ2-5; 8 nucleotides match TRBD2. The V gene end was trimmed by 3 bases and the J gene end by 5 bases; junction bases not matched to a gene: 8. The CDR3 is 14 residues long. Germline V gives CDR1 DFQATT, CDR2 SNEGSKA (reference sequence). The CDR3 DNA reads TGCAGTGCTAGTCGAGGCGGGGGGTCCGAGACCCAGTACTTC. Amino acids: CSASRGGGSETQYF.

The chain uses TRBV10-3 and TRBJ1-2; the match to TRBD1 covers 11 bases. This CDR3 contains 15 residues. Trimming cost V 2 bases and J 6 bases; bases outside gene matches: 5. The germline gives CDR1 ENHRY, CDR2 SYGVKD. The CDR3 DNA is TGTGCCATCAGTGAGGGACAGGGGGCTGCTGATGGCTACACCTTC. It specifies CAISEGQGAADGYTF.

This chain joins TRBV19 and TRBJ1-5; D is uncertain. CDR3 length: 15 residues. The V gene's germline CDR1 is LNHDA and CDR2 SQIVND (reference sequence). Trimming stripped 2 bases from V and 4 bases from J, with 12 bases between. The CDR3 region has the DNA TGTGCCAGTAGTATAAACTCTGTGGCGAATCAGCCCCAGCATTTT. This sequence encodes CASSINSVANQPQHF.

CDR3 loop: CASSQDRVGPQHF. DNA for the CDR3: TGTGCCAGCAGCCAGGACAGGGTAGGGCCCCAGCATTTT. The chain joins TRBV3-1 (or the pseudogene TRBV3-2) to TRBJ1-5; 8 bases line up with TRBD1. After removal of 3 bases from V and 9 bases from J, the junction contained 4 bases not matched to a gene. CDR3 length: 13 amino acids. Germline V gene sequence: CDR1 LGHDT, CDR2 YNNKEL (reference sequence).

Worth noting for this clone: This specimen includes other DNA sequences encoding the same CDR3. The CDR3, as DNA: TGTGCCAGCAGTTCCCTTCAGCCCCAGCATTTT. Amino acids: CASSSLQPQHF. J is TRBJ1-5 and V is TRBV5-8, with D hard to call. Germline V gives CDR1 SGHTS, CDR2 YDEGEE. Trimming cost V 5 bases and J 6 bases, with 6 bases left between them. The length of the CDR3 is 11 residues. Using reference TRBV5-8 and TRBJ1-5 for the parts outside the CDR3, the full variable domain is EAGVTQSPTHLIKTRGQQATLRCSPISGHTSVYWYQQALGLGLQFLLWYDEGEERNRGNFPPRFSGRQFPNYSSELNVNALELEDSALYLCASSSLQPQHFGDGTRLSIL.

The chain uses TRBV6-5 and TRBJ1-2; the D gene is possibly TRBD1 (5 bases). V was pared by 8 bases and J by 8 bases, with 18 bases between. CDR1 is MNHEY and CDR2 is SVGAGI in the germline V gene. This CDR3 is 13 amino acids long. CDR3 amino acids: CASGPFREGGYTF. The CDR3 DNA is TGTGCCAGCGGGCCCTTTCGGGAGGGGGGCTACACCTTC.

V is TRBV29-1 and J is TRBJ1-1; 8 nucleotides match TRBD1. Germline assignment: CDR1 SQVTM and CDR2 ANQGSEA. Trimming cost V 4 bases and J 5 bases; bases outside gene matches: 9. There are 14 residues in the CDR3. DNA of the CDR3: TGCAGCGTTGTAGGGAAAGGGACAGGAACTGAAGCTTTCTTT. It encodes CSVVGKGTGTEAFF. Based on the CDR3 plus reference TRBV29-1 and TRBJ1-1, the full variable domain is SAVISQKPSRDICQRGTSLTIQCQVDSQVTMMFWYRQQPGQSLTLIATANQGSEATYESGFVIDKFPISRPNLTFSTLTVSNMSPEDSSIYLCSVVGKGTGTEAFFGQGTRLTVV.

J is TRBJ1-1 and V is TRBV10-3, with D possibly matching TRBD1 (5 bases). With 1 base removed from V and 5 bases from J, the gap between germline ends came to 5 bases. CDR3 length: 12 residues. Per germline, CDR1 ENHRY and CDR2 SYGVKD. The CDR3 loop reads CAISEWGTEAFF. CDR3 DNA: TGTGCCATCAGTGAGTGGGGGACTGAAGCTTTCTTT.

This clone has only a few counts. The V gene is TRBV18, the J gene TRBJ2-7; D may be TRBD1 or TRBD2 (5 bases each). CDR3 length equals 14 residues. V was clipped by 6 bases and J by 5 bases, with 17 bases between them. Per germline, CDR1 KGHSH and CDR2 LQKENI. CDR3 nucleotides: TGTGCCAGCTCCCCCATGGGGGTAGGAAACGAGCAGTACTTC. It is translated as CASSPMGVGNEQYF.

In regard to this clone: Its ends do not fully match the called genes, so a read error is possible. The V and J genes are TRBV12-3 or TRBV12-4 and TRBJ2-3, with 8 bases lining up with TRBD1. The CDR3 has 12 amino acids. This chain's CDR3 is CASSVPGQAPDF. CDR3 DNA: TGTGCCAGCAGTGTTCCGGGACAGGCTCCAGATTTT.

This rearrangement joins TRBV6-5 to TRBJ1-1; unclear D gene. V was cut by 5 bases and J by 1 base, with 14 bases left in between. The CDR3 is 15 amino acids. Germline CDR1 reads MNHEY; CDR2 reads SVGAGI. The CDR3 loop reads CASSLDLAGNTEAFF. The CDR3 DNA reads as TGTGCCAGCAGTCTCGATTTGGCCGGGAACACTGAAGCTTTCTTT.

The chain has TRBV19 and TRBJ2-1, with D tentatively TRBD1 (6 bases). Germline V gene lookup returns CDR1 LNHDA and CDR2 SQIVND (reference sequence). The CDR3 has 15 amino acids. V gave up 5 bases and J gave up 4 bases, with 15 bases separating them. CDR3 nucleotide sequence: TGTGCCAGTAGTTCCGGGACACTATATTACAATGAGCAGTTCTTC. This translates into CASSSGTLYYNEQFF.

This clone was seen a few times. The chain recombines TRBV9 with TRBJ1-3, with 9 bases lining up with TRBD1. The junction had 12 bases not matched to a gene; V was cut back by 0 bases and J by 2 bases. There are 19 residues in the CDR3. Germline lookup yields CDR1 SGDLS and CDR2 YYNGEE. In nucleotides, the CDR3 is TGTGCCAGCAGCGTAGAAGGACAGGGGACAATTCTGGCTGGAAACACCATATATTTT. Its protein product is CASSVEGQGTILAGNTIYF.